The next 22 T cell receptor beta chains were all read from a single sample in a study of CD8 T cells in ankylosing spondylitis. TCRdb ran MiXCR on the 5' RACE reads and lists one entry per CDR3 protein. The data hold 110,000 to 150,000 distinct CDR3 sequences, with 7.5% to 9.5% observed a single time. The sample consisted of synovial fluid, either unsorted or a sorted T cell fraction (not recorded which). These receptors all come from a male donor with ankylosing spondylitis.

Many counts were recorded for this clonotype. J is TRBJ2-7 and V is TRBV29-1; D is uncertain. V was clipped by 4 bases and J by 6 bases, with 10 bases between them. There are 11 residues in the CDR3. CDR1 and CDR2 (germline): SQVTM, ANQGSEA. CDR3 protein: CSVGLYPEQYF. Here the CDR3 DNA reads TGCAGCGTTGGCCTATACCCCGAGCAGTACTTC.

This clonotype was counted a few times. V gene TRBV20-1 combines with J gene TRBJ2-7; D may correspond to TRBD1 or TRBD2 (5 bases each). Germline assignment: CDR1 DFQATT and CDR2 SNEGSKA (reference sequence). This CDR3 comprises 11 residues. The V end was cut by 5 bases, the J end by 9 bases, with 14 bases between. Here the CDR3 reads CSAGGPLGQYF. The CDR3 region has the DNA TGCAGTGCTGGGGGACCCTTGGGGCAGTACTTC.

In this sample, this clonotype turned up many times. This chain uses TRBV5-6 with TRBJ2-5; D is uncertain. The CDR3 loop spans 15 amino acids. Trimming cost V 4 bases and J 2 bases, with 15 bases left between them. CDR1 is SGHDT and CDR2 is YYEEEE in the germline V gene. In DNA, the CDR3 is TGTGCCAGCAGCCCGGCCGGCGGAGCTCAAGAGACCCAGTACTTC. It yields the protein CASSPAGGAQETQYF.

In its sample, this clonotype was seen many times. The J gene is TRBJ2-1, the V gene TRBV20-1; 8 positions match TRBD2. V was clipped by 6 bases and J by 4 bases; unmatched bases: 8. The V gene's germline CDR1 is DFQATT and CDR2 SNEGSKA (reference sequence). This CDR3 has 14 amino acids. The DNA of the CDR3 is TGCAGTGCGGGAAAGCGGGAGAAATACAATGAGCAGTTCTTC. It is translated as CSAGKREKYNEQFF.

This clonotype was detected many times. The chain has TRBV7-2 and TRBJ1-1, with TRBD1 matching 8 bases. V shed 11 bases, J shed 0 bases, and the junction held 5 bases outside the gene matches. The CDR3 consists of 13 residues. Germline V CDR1 and CDR2: SGHTA, FQGNSA. CDR3 protein: CAGQGQMNTEAFF. The CDR3 DNA is TGTGCCGGACAGGGACAGATGAACACTGAAGCTTTCTTT.

The rearrangement links TRBV3-1 to TRBJ2-4; D gene ambiguous. V was cut by 2 bases and J by 6 bases, with 17 bases left in between. In germline, CDR1 is LGHDT, CDR2 YNNKEL (reference sequence). The CDR3 runs to 16 residues. For the CDR3, the DNA is TGTGCCAGCAGCCAACGGTCCCTAGGGTTCGGAAACATTCAGTACTTC. It is translated as CASSQRSLGFGNIQYF.

The chain combines TRBV20-1 with TRBJ1-4; 7 positions agree with TRBD1. Germline V CDR1 and CDR2: DFQATT, SNEGSKA (reference sequence). V lost 1 base to trimming and J lost 8 bases; unmatched junction nucleotides: 10. This CDR3 spans 15 amino acids. CDR3 sequence: CSARARGRGNEKLFF. CDR3 DNA sequence: TGCAGTGCTAGAGCGAGGGGGCGCGGGAACGAAAAACTGTTTTTT.

This clonotype was counted between two and nine times. The chain is built from TRBV7-9 and TRBJ1-2, with 9 bases lining up with TRBD1. CDR3 length: 14 residues. Trimming took 3 bases from V and 5 from J; bases not matched to a gene: 4. Germline values: CDR1 SEHNR, CDR2 FQNEAQ (reference sequence). Written as DNA, the CDR3 is TGTGCCAGCAGCTTCCGGGACAGGGCTTATGGCTACACCTTC. Translated: CASSFRDRAYGYTF.

This clonotype has just a few counts. The CDR3 protein is CSARDLGRNTEAFF. The CDR3 DNA is TGCAGTGCTAGAGATCTCGGGAGGAACACTGAAGCTTTCTTT. This chain joins TRBV20-1 and TRBJ1-1, with D unresolved. This CDR3 spans 14 amino acids. Between the trimmed V and J ends, which lost 0 bases and 1 base, there was a span of 9 bases. CDR1 and CDR2 (germline): DFQATT, SNEGSKA (reference sequence).

This clonotype was seen at least ten times. The V call is TRBV18, the J call TRBJ2-3; 12 bases align to TRBD2. Germline CDR1 and CDR2: KGHSH and LQKENI. V shed 5 bases, J shed 6 bases, and the junction held 3 bases outside the gene matches. This CDR3 has 14 amino acids. CDR3 bases: TGTGCCAGCTCAAGACTAGCGGGAGCTGATACGCAGTATTTT. Amino acid sequence: CASSRLAGADTQYF.

The sample holds a few counts of this clonotype. In DNA form, the CDR3 reads TGCGCCAGCAGCTTGGTCGGGACAGCCCTTTTCAATGAGCAGTTCTTC. This translates into CASSLVGTALFNEQFF. This chain links TRBV5-1 with TRBJ2-1; 7 bases are shared with TRBD1. The CDR3 extends over 16 amino acids. CDR1 is SGHRS and CDR2 is YFSETQ in the germline V gene. With 0 bases clipped from V and 6 bases from J, the junction kept 9 bases outside the gene matches.

This clonotype was counted many times. The CDR3 bases are TGTGCCAGCAGTTTCGGGGCCGTTGGGGTCACTGAAGCTTTCTTT. It yields the protein CASSFGAVGVTEAFF. The chain has TRBV12-3 or TRBV12-4 and TRBJ1-1, with TRBD1 as a possible D gene (5 bases). Trimming cost V 3 bases and J 4 bases, with 15 bases left between them. CDR3 length: 15 residues.

A few counts support this clonotype. The chain combines TRBV5-1 with TRBJ1-3; maybe TRBD1 (5 bases). The CDR3 is 16 residues long. V lost 3 bases and J 3 bases, leaving 16 bases between the germline ends. Looked up from germline, CDR1 is SGHRS and CDR2 is YFSETQ. In DNA form, the CDR3 reads TGCGCCAGCAGCTGGGACTGGGGGGTTTATGGAAACACCATATATTTT. Protein sequence: CASSWDWGVYGNTIYF.

This clonotype came up many times. The chain uses TRBV20-1 and TRBJ2-3, with D perhaps matching TRBD1 or TRBD2 (5 bases each). CDR3 length: 13 residues. Germline CDR1 reads DFQATT; CDR2 reads SNEGSKA (reference sequence). The germline V and J ends were trimmed by 7 bases and 2 bases, with 13 bases remaining between them. Here the CDR3 reads CSVGGRFTDTQYF. The CDR3 bases are TGCAGTGTTGGGGGTAGATTCACAGATACGCAGTATTTT.

This clonotype showed up many times. The chain is built from TRBV5-1 and TRBJ1-2; D might be TRBD1 (5 bases). The CDR3 is made up of 15 amino acids. Germline lookup yields CDR1 SGHRS and CDR2 YFSETQ. V lost 7 bases, J lost 0 bases, and 16 bases lay in between. The CDR3 spells CASGDGAMANYGYTF. The CDR3 DNA reads as TGCGCCAGCGGGGACGGAGCTATGGCTAACTATGGCTACACCTTC.

This clonotype came up once. The chain couples TRBV20-1 to TRBJ2-1, with 8 nucleotides matching TRBD2. The V gene's germline CDR1 is DFQATT and CDR2 SNEGSKA (reference sequence). The trim removed 1 base at V and 5 bases at J, leaving 7 bases unmatched. There are 15 residues in the CDR3. The CDR3 nucleotides read TGCAGTGCTAGAGGAAGGCGGGGGGACCACAATGAGCAGTTCTTC. Its protein product is CSARGRRGDHNEQFF.

This clonotype has a count of ten or more. The DNA of the CDR3 is TGTGCCAGCAGCCTCGGACTCTTAGATACGCAGTATTTT. Protein sequence: CASSLGLLDTQYF. The chain uses TRBV3-1 and TRBJ2-3; possibly TRBD2 for D (5 bases). V lost 4 bases to trimming and J lost 5 bases, with 10 bases between them. The CDR3 extends over 13 amino acids. Germline CDR1 reads LGHDT; CDR2 reads YNNKEL (reference sequence).

This clonotype was observed many times. The genes are TRBV5-1 and TRBJ1-4; 10 bases match TRBD1. CDR1 and CDR2 from the germline V gene are SGHRS and YFSETQ. This CDR3 is 13 amino acids long. The V and J ends lost 5 bases and 12 bases, in that order; junction bases with no gene match: 7. The CDR3 sequence: CASSRTGGKELFF. CDR3 DNA sequence: TGCGCCAGCAGTCGGACAGGGGGGAAGGAACTGTTTTTT.

This clonotype was observed many times. The gene calls are TRBV5-1 and TRBJ1-4, with 8 bases lining up with TRBD1. Germline loops: CDR1 SGHRS, CDR2 YFSETQ. V lost 0 bases to trimming and J lost 8 bases; unmatched junction nucleotides: 6. This CDR3 is 15 amino acids long. The CDR3 loop is CASSLGDRLGEKLFF. Here the CDR3 DNA reads TGCGCCAGCAGCTTGGGGGACAGGCTTGGGGAAAAACTGTTTTTT.

This clonotype was seen repeatedly, ten times or more. The gene calls are TRBV12-3 or TRBV12-4 and TRBJ2-7, with 9 bases aligning to TRBD1. V lost 4 bases to trimming and J lost 4 bases; unmatched junction nucleotides: 2. The CDR3 spans 13 residues. The CDR3 DNA reads as TGTGCCAGCAGTTGGGACAGGGTGTACGAGCAGTACTTC. This sequence encodes CASSWDRVYEQYF.

This clonotype was seen ten or more times. The chain couples TRBV11-2 to TRBJ2-3, with a possible D match to TRBD1 (5 bases). The V gene lost 3 bases and the J gene lost 0 bases, with 16 bases spanning the gap. In germline, CDR1 is SGHAT, CDR2 FQNNGV. The CDR3 loop spans 17 amino acids. In DNA form, the CDR3 reads TGTGCCAGCAGCTTCCCCGACAGCCACCTAAGCACAGATACGCAGTATTTT. Amino acid sequence: CASSFPDSHLSTDTQYF.

This clonotype was detected only a few times. The rearrangement joins TRBV5-1 to TRBJ2-7; no reliable D call. The CDR3 is 15 residues long. Germline CDR1 is SGHRS and CDR2 is YFSETQ. The V end lost 1 base, the J end lost 2 bases, and 13 bases lay between the germline ends. The CDR3: CASSLLAGSPYEQYF. Here the CDR3 DNA reads TGCGCCAGCAGCTTGTTGGCAGGATCTCCCTACGAGCAGTACTTC.